The 14 T cell receptor beta chains below come from one sample, sequenced in a study of blood T cell repertoires in COVID-19. Here immunoSEQ multiplex PCR was the method, and the copy in TCRdb shows in-frame clones only, minus some. The sample records 150,000 to 200,000 clones, about 88% being singletons. The material sequenced was peripheral blood. The source of these receptors is a man between 60 and 75 years old with active or convalescent COVID-19.

The V and J genes are TRBV2 and TRBJ2-5, with 9 bases matching TRBD1. Germline values: CDR1 SNHLY, CDR2 FYNNEI. The V segment lost 9 bases and the J segment 2 bases; nucleotides outside the gene matches: 7. The CDR3 sequence is 14 residues long. The CDR3 spells CARTRDRDQETQYF. Here the CDR3 DNA reads TGTGCCAGAACCCGGGACAGGGATCAAGAGACCCAGTACTTC. The variable domain in full, completed from reference TRBV2 and TRBJ2-5, reads EPEVTQTPSHQVTQMGQEVILRCVPISNHLYFYWYRQILGQKVEFLVSFYNNEISEKSEIFDDQFSVERPDGSNFTLKIRSTKLEDSAMYFCARTRDRDQETQYFGPGTRLLVL.

J is TRBJ2-7 and V is TRBV3-1 (or the pseudogene TRBV3-2); TRBD2 agrees at 9 bases. The germline V gene has CDR1 LGHDT and CDR2 YNNKEL (reference sequence). The ends lost 4 bases at V and 7 bases at J; junction bases unmatched: 5. The CDR3 is 13 residues long. The CDR3 nucleotides are TGTGCCAGCAGCCTAGCGGGAGTGGGGGAGCAGTACTTC. It codes for CASSLAGVGEQYF.

The chain carries TRBV29-1 and TRBJ1-6, with 9 bases identical to TRBD1. The CDR3 totals 14 residues. Losses at the gene ends were 5 bases for V and 6 bases for J; bases not matched to a gene: 5. Germline values: CDR1 SQVTM, CDR2 ANQGSEA. The CDR3: CSVQTGQGNSPLHF. Written as DNA, the CDR3 is TGCAGCGTTCAAACGGGACAGGGTAATTCACCCCTCCACTTT.

The chain combines TRBV3-1 (or the pseudogene TRBV3-2) with TRBJ1-3; D is undetermined. CDR3 length equals 15 residues. The V gene lost 0 bases and the J gene lost 0 bases, with 6 bases spanning the gap. From germline, CDR1 is LGHDT and CDR2 YNNKEL (reference sequence). The CDR3 loop reads CASSQDRVSGNTIYF. CDR3 coding DNA: TGTGCCAGCAGCCAAGACCGAGTCTCTGGAAACACCATATATTTT.

The chain employs TRBV14 and TRBJ1-2; 12 nucleotides line up with TRBD1. The CDR3 totals 17 residues. Germline V CDR1 and CDR2: SGHDN, FVKESK. Losses at the gene ends were 2 bases for V and 5 bases for J; bases not matched to a gene: 9. The CDR3 spells CASSQPSGTGGAYGYTF. The CDR3 DNA follows: TGTGCCAGCAGCCAACCTTCCGGGACAGGGGGCGCTTATGGCTACACCTTC.

In this sample, this clone turned up a few times. The J gene is TRBJ2-1, the V gene TRBV10-3; D unresolved. With 0 bases removed from V and 2 bases from J, the gap between germline ends came to 11 bases. Germline V gene data show CDR1 as ENHRY and CDR2 as SYGVKD. The CDR3 has 16 amino acids. The CDR3 is CAISESGQHPYNEQFF. The CDR3 nucleotides read TGTGCCATCAGTGAGTCTGGGCAGCACCCCTACAATGAGCAGTTCTTC.

The rearrangement links TRBV9 to TRBJ2-1; D ambiguous. CDR1 and CDR2 (germline): SGDLS, YYNGEE. V was clipped by 0 bases and J by 7 bases, with 8 bases between them. This CDR3 has 13 residues. CDR3 nucleotide sequence: TGTGCCAGCAGCGTAGGAGTGGTGAATGAGCAGTTCTTC. It encodes CASSVGVVNEQFF.

This rearrangement joins TRBV5-1 to TRBJ2-7; D is possibly TRBD1 (6 bases). V lost 2 bases, J lost 5 bases, and 14 bases lay in between. The CDR3 contains 14 residues. Germline lookup yields CDR1 SGHRS and CDR2 YFSETQ. The chain's CDR3 is CASSFRQVADEQYF. Written as DNA, the CDR3 is TGCGCCAGCAGCTTCAGACAGGTGGCCGACGAGCAGTACTTC.

Only one count was recorded for this clone. The genes are TRBV5-1 and TRBJ2-7, with a weak D call TRBD2 (5 bases). V dropped 1 base and J dropped 3 bases, with 11 bases sitting between them. The CDR3 has 14 residues. Germline V gives CDR1 SGHRS, CDR2 YFSETQ. CDR3 protein: CASSLNSGDYEQYF. The CDR3 nucleotides are TGCGCCAGCAGCTTGAACAGCGGAGACTACGAGCAGTACTTC. Together with reference TRBV5-1 and TRBJ2-7, the CDR3 gives the full variable domain: KAGVTQTPRYLIKTRGQQVTLSCSPISGHRSVSWYQQTPGQGLQFLFEYFSETQRNKGNFPGRFSGRQFSNSRSEMNVSTLELGDSALYLCASSLNSGDYEQYFGPGTRLTVT.

This chain uses TRBV27 with TRBJ2-7; 9 nucleotides line up with TRBD1. J was trimmed by 5 bases and V by 3 bases; bases with no gene match: 8. CDR3 length equals 15 residues. Germline CDR1 is MNHEY and CDR2 is SMNVEV (reference sequence). The chain's CDR3 is CASSLGQGALNEQYF. In nucleotides, the CDR3 is TGTGCCAGCAGTTTGGGACAGGGCGCTTTGAACGAGCAGTACTTC.

This chain links TRBV11-3 with TRBJ2-3; D gene unclear. This CDR3 comprises 14 residues. The V gene's germline CDR1 is SGHNT and CDR2 YENEEA. Trimming removed 2 bases from V and 0 bases from J, with 6 bases in between. The CDR3 nucleotides read TGTGCCAGCAGCTTAAGCCACAGCACAGATACGCAGTATTTT. Its protein product is CASSLSHSTDTQYF. The whole variable domain, filled in from reference TRBV11-3 and TRBJ2-3, reads EAGVVQSPRYKIIEKKQPVAFWCNPISGHNTLYWYLQNLGQGPELLIRYENEEAVDDSQLPKDRFSAERLKGVDSTLKIQPAELGDSAVYLCASSLSHSTDTQYFGPGTRLTVL.

The CDR3 DNA reads as TGTGCCAGCAACTCAGGTTCTCACCAGCCCCAGCATTTT. It is translated as CASNSGSHQPQHF. The chain has TRBV12-3 or TRBV12-4 and TRBJ1-5; D is undetermined. V lost 7 bases and J 7 bases, leaving 14 bases between the germline ends. This CDR3 comprises 13 residues.

The count of this clone is one. V is TRBV7-8 and J is TRBJ2-7; 10 bases are shared with TRBD1. This CDR3 contains 16 residues. Germline-derived CDR1 and CDR2 are SGHVS and FQNEAQ. The trim removed 5 bases at V and 1 base at J, leaving 8 bases unmatched. For the CDR3, the DNA is TGTGCCAGCAGCCTTAGACGGACAGGGGGGTCCTACGAGCAGTACTTC. Protein: CASSLRRTGGSYEQYF.

This chain connects TRBV5-6 to TRBJ2-7; 7 bases map to TRBD2. V dropped 1 base and J dropped 3; count of bases not matched to a gene: 10. This CDR3 has 16 residues. The V gene's germline CDR1 is SGHDT and CDR2 YYEEEE. As DNA, the CDR3 is TGTGCCAGCAGCTTGCCGGGGACTACCGTTCTCTACGAGCAGTACTTC. Encoded protein: CASSLPGTTVLYEQYF.